A selection of T cell receptor beta chains follows, all from one sample in a study of CD8+ T cells in alopecia areata. Data came from immunoSEQ multiplex PCR; TCRdb stores just in-frame clones and leaves some out. Of roughly 130,000 clones listed, roughly 61% are singletons. Sequenced here: CD4+ T cells sorted from blood, sampled at week 0. The receptors originated from a human donor with alopecia areata. Each CDR3 is given with its conserved first and last residue. The order of the fields is V gene, J gene, D gene, clone size, CDR3 protein, CDR3 DNA. D genes are given only for firm matches. Size tells how often a clone was seen (once, few, many) or the class of an expanded clone, and some rows leave it out.

v_gene: TRBV11-2; j_gene: TRBJ1-1; d_gene: .; abundance: .; CDR3aa: CASSLEAGMDTEAFF; CDR3nt: TGTGCCAGCAGCTTAGAAGCCGGTATGGACACTGAAGCTTTCTTT
v_gene: TRBV5-1; j_gene: TRBJ2-3; d_gene: .; abundance: .; CDR3aa: CASSLELGQDTQYF; CDR3nt: TGCGCCAGCAGCTTGGAATTAGGGCAAGATACGCAGTATTTT
v_gene: TRBV21-1; j_gene: TRBJ2-7; d_gene: .; abundance: .; CDR3aa: CASSHTYEQYF; CDR3nt: TGTGCCAGCAGCCACACCTACGAGCAGTACTTC
v_gene: TRBV5-1; j_gene: TRBJ2-5; d_gene: TRBD2; abundance: .; CDR3aa: CASSLSGLAGEVGTQYF; CDR3nt: TGCGCCAGCAGCTTATCGGGACTAGCGGGAGAGGTTGGGACCCAGTACTTC
v_gene: TRBV30; j_gene: TRBJ2-7; d_gene: TRBD1; abundance: few; CDR3aa: CAWSRDSSYEQYF; CDR3nt: TGTGCCTGGAGTAGGGACAGCTCCTACGAGCAGTACTTC
v_gene: TRBV6-6; j_gene: TRBJ2-7; d_gene: .; abundance: .; CDR3aa: CASSYSIGQGGEQYF; CDR3nt: TGTGCCAGCAGTTACTCGATTGGTCAGGGAGGCGAGCAGTACTTC
v_gene: TRBV5-1; j_gene: TRBJ1-2; d_gene: TRBD1; abundance: once; CDR3aa: CASSWSGTGGKGYTF; CDR3nt: TGCGCCAGCAGCTGGAGTGGGACAGGGGGGAAGGGCTACACCTTC
v_gene: TRBV11-3; j_gene: TRBJ1-1; d_gene: .; abundance: .; CDR3aa: CASSLGVGGEAFF; CDR3nt: TGTGCCAGCAGCTTAGGGGTGGGAGGTGAAGCTTTCTTT
v_gene: TRBV5-1; j_gene: TRBJ2-1; d_gene: .; abundance: .; CDR3aa: CASSLDIPHEQFF; CDR3nt: TGCGCCAGCAGCTTGGACATCCCCCATGAGCAGTTCTTC
v_gene: TRBV30; j_gene: TRBJ1-4; d_gene: .; abundance: once; CDR3aa: CAWSEQETNEKLFF; CDR3nt: TGTGCCTGGAGTGAACAGGAGACTAATGAAAAACTGTTTTTT
v_gene: TRBV4-1; j_gene: TRBJ2-7; d_gene: TRBD1; abundance: .; CDR3aa: CASSLGQGTSYEQYF; CDR3nt: TGCGCCAGCAGCTTGGGACAGGGGACCTCCTACGAGCAGTACTTC
v_gene: TRBV15; j_gene: TRBJ1-3; d_gene: .; abundance: .; CDR3aa: CATSRDRLTGNTIYF; CDR3nt: TGTGCCACCAGCAGAGACAGGTTAACTGGAAACACCATATATTTT
v_gene: TRBV7-2; j_gene: TRBJ2-3; d_gene: .; abundance: few; CDR3aa: CASSPPGTDTQYF; CDR3nt: TGTGCCAGCAGTCCGCCGGGCACAGATACGCAGTATTTT
v_gene: TRBV19; j_gene: TRBJ1-1; d_gene: .; abundance: .; CDR3aa: CASSIWGLGEAFF; CDR3nt: TGTGCCAGTAGTATCTGGGGCCTAGGTGAAGCTTTCTTT
v_gene: TRBV9; j_gene: TRBJ2-5; d_gene: .; abundance: .; CDR3aa: CASSVTGGHIPETQYF; CDR3nt: TGTGCCAGCAGCGTAACGGGGGGCCATATACCGGAGACCCAGTACTTC
v_gene: TRBV28; j_gene: TRBJ2-3; d_gene: TRBD2; abundance: .; CDR3aa: CTREEGDTQYF; CDR3nt: TGTACGCGGGAGGAGGGGGATACGCAGTATTTT
v_gene: TRBV5-6; j_gene: TRBJ2-3; d_gene: TRBD2; abundance: .; CDR3aa: CASSLLAASTDTQYF; CDR3nt: TGTGCCAGCAGCTTGCTAGCGGCTAGCACAGATACGCAGTATTTT
v_gene: TRBV25-1; j_gene: TRBJ1-1; d_gene: .; abundance: few; CDR3aa: CASSEGAEDTEAFF; CDR3nt: TGTGCCAGCAGTGAGGGGGCTGAGGACACTGAAGCTTTCTTT
v_gene: TRBV2; j_gene: TRBJ2-7; d_gene: TRBD1; abundance: .; CDR3aa: CASIGTGSYEQYF; CDR3nt: TGTGCCAGCATCGGGACAGGGTCCTACGAGCAGTACTTC
v_gene: TRBV19; j_gene: TRBJ1-5; d_gene: TRBD1; abundance: few; CDR3aa: CASSPRGTNQPQHF; CDR3nt: TGTGCCAGTAGTCCCAGGGGGACCAATCAGCCCCAGCATTTT
v_gene: TRBV20-1; j_gene: TRBJ1-1; d_gene: .; abundance: .; CDR3aa: CSARIGEDAFF; CDR3nt: TGCAGTGCTAGAATCGGGGAGGATGCTTTCTTT
v_gene: TRBV7-2; j_gene: TRBJ2-5; d_gene: .; abundance: few; CDR3aa: CASSLEGSAVETQYF; CDR3nt: TGTGCCAGCAGCTTAGAGGGCTCGGCGGTAGAGACCCAGTACTTC